This T cell receptor (beta chain) derives from a study of T cell responses to AZD1222 COVID-19 vaccine. Clones were read by immunoSEQ multiplex PCR, and TCRdb kept only the in-frame ones, dropping some. Here the sample spans tens of thousands of clones, about 82% being singletons. The V and J ends lost 5 bases and 0 bases respectively, with 14 bases between them. The V gene's germline CDR1 is LNHDA and CDR2 SQIVND (reference sequence). The CDR3 length is 16 residues. The clonotype originates from an adult in good health. The material sequenced was peripheral blood, taken on day 0 of AZD1222 vaccination. The chain is built from TRBV19 and TRBJ1-5; possible D gene TRBD1, 6 bases. The CDR3 coding sequence is TGTGCCAGTAGTGGCAAGACAGGATTTAGCAATCAGCCCCAGCATTTT. It translates to CASSGKTGFSNQPQHF.